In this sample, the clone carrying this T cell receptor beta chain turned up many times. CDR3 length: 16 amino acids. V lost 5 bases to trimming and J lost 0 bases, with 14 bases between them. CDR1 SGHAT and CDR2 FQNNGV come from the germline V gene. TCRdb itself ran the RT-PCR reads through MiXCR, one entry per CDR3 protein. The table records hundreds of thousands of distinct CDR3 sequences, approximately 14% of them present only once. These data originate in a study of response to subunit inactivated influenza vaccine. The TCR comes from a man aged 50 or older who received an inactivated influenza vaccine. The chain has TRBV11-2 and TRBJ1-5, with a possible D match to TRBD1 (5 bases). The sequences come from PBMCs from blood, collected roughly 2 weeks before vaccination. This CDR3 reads CASSQEGQYSNQPQHF. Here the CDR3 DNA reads TGTGCCAGCAGCCAGGAAGGACAATATAGCAATCAGCCCCAGCATTTT.